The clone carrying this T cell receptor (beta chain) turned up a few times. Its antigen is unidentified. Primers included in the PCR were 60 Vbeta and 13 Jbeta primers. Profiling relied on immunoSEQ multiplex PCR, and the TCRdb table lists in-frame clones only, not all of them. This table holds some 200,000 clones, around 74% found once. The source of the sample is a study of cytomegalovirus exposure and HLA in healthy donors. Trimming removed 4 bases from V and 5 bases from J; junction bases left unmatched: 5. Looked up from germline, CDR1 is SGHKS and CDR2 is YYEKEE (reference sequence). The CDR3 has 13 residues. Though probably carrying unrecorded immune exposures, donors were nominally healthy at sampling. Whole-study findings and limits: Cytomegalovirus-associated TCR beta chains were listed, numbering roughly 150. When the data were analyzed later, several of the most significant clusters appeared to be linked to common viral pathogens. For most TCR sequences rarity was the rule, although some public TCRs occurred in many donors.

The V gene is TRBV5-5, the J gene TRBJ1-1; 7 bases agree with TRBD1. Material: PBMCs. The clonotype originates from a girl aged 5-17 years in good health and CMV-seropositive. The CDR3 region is CASSHRGRTEAFF. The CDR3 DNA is TGTGCCAGCAGCCACAGGGGAAGAACTGAAGCTTTCTTT.